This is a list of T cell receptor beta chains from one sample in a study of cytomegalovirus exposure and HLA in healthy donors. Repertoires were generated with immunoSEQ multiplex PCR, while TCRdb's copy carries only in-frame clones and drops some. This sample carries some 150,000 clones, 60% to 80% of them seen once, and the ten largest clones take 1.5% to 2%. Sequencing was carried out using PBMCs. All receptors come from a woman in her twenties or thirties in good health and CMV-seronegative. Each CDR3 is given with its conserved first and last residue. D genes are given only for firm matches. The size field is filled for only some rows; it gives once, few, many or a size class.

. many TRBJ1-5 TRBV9 CASSPGLRNQPQHF TGTGCCAGCAGCCCTGGACTACGAAATCAGCCCCAGCATTTT
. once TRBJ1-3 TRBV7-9 CSSSLRGDTIYF TGTTCCAGCAGCTTACGGGGTGACACCATATATTTT
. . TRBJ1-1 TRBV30 CAWSLGGPEAFF TGTGCCTGGAGTCTAGGGGGACCTGAAGCTTTCTTT
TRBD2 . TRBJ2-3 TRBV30 CAWSTSVRERVPDTQYF TGTGCCTGGAGTACATCGGTGCGGGAGAGAGTCCCAGATACGCAGTATTTT
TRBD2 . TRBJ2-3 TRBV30 CAWSPGLARGDTQYF TGTGCCTGGAGCCCGGGACTAGCCCGCGGAGATACGCAGTATTTT
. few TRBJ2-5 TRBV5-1 CASRWDSEETQYF TGCGCCAGCAGATGGGACTCCGAAGAGACCCAGTACTTC
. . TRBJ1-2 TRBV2 CASTPGNFYGYTF TGTGCCAGCACCCCGGGGAATTTCTATGGCTACACCTTC
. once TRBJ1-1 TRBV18 CASSRVTEMNTEAFF TGTGCCAGCTCACGGGTGACAGAAATGAACACTGAAGCTTTCTTT
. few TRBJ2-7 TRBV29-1 CSVVDSDSYEQYF TGCAGCGTTGTCGACTCAGACTCCTACGAGCAGTACTTC
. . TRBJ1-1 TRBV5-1 CASSWRTGNTEAFF TGCGCCAGCAGCTGGAGGACCGGGAACACTGAAGCTTTCTTT
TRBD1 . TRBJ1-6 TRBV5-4 CASSVDRGTENSPLHF TGTGCCAGCAGCGTGGACAGGGGTACGGAAAATTCACCCCTCCACTTT
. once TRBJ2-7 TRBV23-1 CASSQYTGRCSYEQYF TGCGCCAGCAGTCAATATACAGGCCGTTGCTCCTACGAGCAGTACTTC
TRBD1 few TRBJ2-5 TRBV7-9 CASSLGDRGETQYF TGTGCCAGCAGCTTAGGGGACAGGGGAGAGACCCAGTACTTC
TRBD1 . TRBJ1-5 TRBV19 CASSTFKTGSNQPQHF TGTGCCAGTAGTACCTTTAAGACAGGGAGCAATCAGCCCCAGCATTTT
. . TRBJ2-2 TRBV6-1 CASSDRGNTGELFF TGTGCCAGCAGTGATAGGGGGAACACCGGGGAGCTGTTTTTT
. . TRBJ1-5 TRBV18 CASSGGQSSNQPQHF TGTGCCAGCTCTGGTGGACAGTCTAGCAATCAGCCCCAGCATTTT
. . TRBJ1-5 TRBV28 CASTIRQASNQPQHF TGTGCCAGCACGATTAGACAGGCCTCCAATCAGCCCCAGCATTTT
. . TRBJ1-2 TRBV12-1 CASSFGAGGPPLNYGYTF TGTGCCAGCAGCTTTGGTGCTGGGGGCCCCCCTTTAAACTATGGCTACACCTTC
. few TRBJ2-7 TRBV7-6 CASSSRVSSYEQYF TGTGCCAGCAGCTCGCGGGTGTCGTCCTACGAGCAGTACTTC
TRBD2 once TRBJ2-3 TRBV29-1 CSVVSAGGPADTQYF TGCAGCGTTGTATCGGCGGGAGGGCCTGCAGATACGCAGTATTTT
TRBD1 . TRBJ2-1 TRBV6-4 CASSDWDRGRRHEQFF TGTGCCAGCAGTGATTGGGACAGGGGGCGCAGGCATGAGCAGTTCTTC
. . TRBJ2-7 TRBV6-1 CASSEAPGQGYEQYF TGTGCCAGCAGTGAAGCCCCGGGACAAGGTTACGAGCAGTACTTC
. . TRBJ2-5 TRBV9 CASSVPLGTQYF TGTGCCAGCAGCGTCCCCCTCGGGACCCAGTACTTC
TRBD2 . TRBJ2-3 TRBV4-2 CASSQDPGRRGTDTQYF TGTGCCAGCAGCCAAGATCCCGGGAGGAGGGGCACAGATACGCAGTATTTT
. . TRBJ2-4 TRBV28 CASSTRGLSANIQYF TGTGCCAGCAGCACACGGGGACTCTCAGCAAACATTCAGTACTTC
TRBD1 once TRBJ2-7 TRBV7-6 CASSLAGTGPYEQYF TGTGCCAGCAGCTTAGCCGGGACAGGGCCCTACGAGCAGTACTTC
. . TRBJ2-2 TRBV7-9 CASNPTSLANTGELFF TGTGCCAGCAACCCTACTAGCTTGGCGAACACCGGGGAGCTGTTTTTT
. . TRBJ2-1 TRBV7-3 CASSLTSGFDNEQFF TGTGCCAGCAGCTTAACCTCAGGGTTCGACAATGAGCAGTTCTTC
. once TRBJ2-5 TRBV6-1 CASSEWERGETQYF TGTGCCAGCAGTGAATGGGAGAGGGGGGAGACCCAGTACTTC
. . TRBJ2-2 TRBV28 CASSYSRNGELFF TGTGCCAGCAGTTACAGTAGGAACGGGGAGCTGTTTTTT
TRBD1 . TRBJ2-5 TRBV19 CASSVQGAETQYF TGTGCCAGTAGTGTACAGGGGGCGGAGACCCAGTACTTC
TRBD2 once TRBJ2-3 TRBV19 CASSTSGSTSTDTQYF TGTGCCAGTAGTACTAGCGGGTCAACTAGCACAGATACGCAGTATTTT
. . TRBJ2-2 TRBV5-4 CASGLRETGELFF TGTGCCAGCGGGCTCCGGGAAACCGGGGAGCTGTTTTTT
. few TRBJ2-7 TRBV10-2 CAASKGGEYEQYF TGCGCCGCCTCCAAAGGGGGGGAGTACGAGCAGTACTTC
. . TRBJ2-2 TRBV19 CASSSRGNTGELFF TGTGCCAGTAGCTCAAGGGGGAACACCGGGGAGCTGTTTTTT
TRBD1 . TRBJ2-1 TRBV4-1 CASSSAGTANYNEQFF TGCGCCAGCAGCTCCGCCGGGACAGCTAACTACAATGAGCAGTTCTTC
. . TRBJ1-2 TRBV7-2 CASSPAQDSYGYTF TGTGCCAGCAGCCCCGCCCAGGACAGCTATGGCTACACCTTC
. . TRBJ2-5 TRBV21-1 CASSKFPGWAIGQPRIQETQYF TGTGCCAGCAGCAAATTTCCCGGGTGGGCGATTGGACAGCCGAGGATACAAGAGACCCAGTACTTC
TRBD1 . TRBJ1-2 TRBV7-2 CASSLFSVQGDGYTF TGTGCCAGCAGCTTATTCTCGGTACAGGGGGATGGCTACACCTTC
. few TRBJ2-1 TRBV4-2 CASSPERGQNNEQFF TGTGCCAGCAGCCCCGAGCGGGGACAAAACAATGAGCAGTTCTTC
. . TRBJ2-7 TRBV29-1 CSVDPPRASSYEQYF TGCAGCGTTGACCCCCCGCGGGCGAGCTCCTACGAGCAGTACTTC
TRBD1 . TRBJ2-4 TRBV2 CASSENLGTGYSQDQNIQYF TGTGCCAGCAGTGAAAACCTAGGGACAGGTTATTCCCAGGATCAAAACATTCAGTACTTC